Listed below are T cell receptor beta chains from one sample, sequenced in a study of CD8+CD57+ T cells in acquired aplastic anemia. Each CDR3 protein gets one entry after TCRdb re-called the reads with MiXCR. The sample includes under 200,000 distinct CDR3 sequences, 40% to 50% seen only once; the top ten take roughly 30%. The sample comprised sorted CD4+, CD8+, or CD8+CD57+ T cells (not recorded which) from PBMCs. The receptors stem from a human donor with aplastic anemia. The CDR3 runs from the conserved cysteine through the conserved F or W. Fields, in order: J gene, clone size, V gene, D gene, CDR3 DNA, CDR3 protein. D genes are given only for firm matches. Not every row has a clone size; where given, it reads once, few, many or a size class.

>TRBJ1-5|once|TRBV10-3|NA
TGTGCCATCAGTGTTTCAGGGAATAGCAATCAGCCCCAGCATTTT
CAISVSGNSNQPQHF
>TRBJ2-7|NA|TRBV19|NA
TGTGCCAGTAAGGGCACTGCCTACGAGCAGTACTTC
CASKGTAYEQYF
>TRBJ1-5|NA|TRBV19|NA
TGTGCCAGTAGTCTCCGGGACGCCAATCAGCCCCAGCATTTT
CASSLRDANQPQHF
>TRBJ2-3|few|TRBV7-2|TRBD1
TGTGCCAGCAGCCCCCGACAGGGGTCAGATACGCAGTATTTT
CASSPRQGSDTQYF
>TRBJ1-1|NA|TRBV6-5|NA
TGTGCCAGCAGTTACAGGGGCTACAAGAACACTGACGCTTTCTTT
CASSYRGYKNTDAFF
>TRBJ2-5|NA|TRBV15|NA
TGTGCCACCAGCAGAGGACCAGTGGGAGTTGGAGAGACCCAGTACTTC
CATSRGPVGVGETQYF
>TRBJ1-4|NA|TRBV5-1|TRBD1
TGCGCCAGCAGCCCCCGACAGGGGAGTAATGAAAAACTGTTTTTT
CASSPRQGSNEKLFF
>TRBJ2-1|many|TRBV12-3/TRBV12-4|NA
TGTGCCAGCAGCCCAGACAGCCCCTACAATGAGCAGTTCTTC
CASSPDSPYNEQFF
>TRBJ2-3|many|TRBV5-6|NA
TGTGCCAGCAGCTGGGACGGTACAGATACGCAGTATTTT
CASSWDGTDTQYF
>TRBJ2-7|once|TRBV2|TRBD2
TGTGCCAGCAGTGATCAGCGGGGGGCCTACGAGCAGTACTTC
CASSDQRGAYEQYF
>TRBJ1-1|once|TRBV6-5|NA
TGTGCCAGCAGCTACAACAGGGACGGCACTGAAGCTTTCTTT
CASSYNRDGTEAFF
>TRBJ1-2|once|TRBV11-1|TRBD1
TGTGCCAGCAGCGCGCATCGACAGGGTCTTTACTATGGCTACACCTTC
CASSAHRQGLYYGYTF
>TRBJ2-2|once|TRBV2|TRBD2
TGTGCCAGCATAAGCGGGAGCCATACCGGGGAGCTGTTTTTT
CASISGSHTGELFF
>TRBJ2-5|few|TRBV2|NA
TGTGCCAGCAGTGTAGGGCAAGAGACCCAGTACTTC
CASSVGQETQYF
>TRBJ2-5|NA|TRBV24-1|TRBD2
TGTGCCACCAGTGCCAGCGGGAGAGGCCAGTACTTC
CATSASGRGQYF
>TRBJ2-5|many|TRBV7-6|TRBD1
TGTGCCAGCAGCCCAGCGACAGGGTCTCAAGAGACCCAGTACTTC
CASSPATGSQETQYF
>TRBJ1-1|many|TRBV9|NA
TGTGCCAGCAGCCCCTGGAACACTGAAGCTTTCTTT
CASSPWNTEAFF
>TRBJ2-7|few|TRBV10-3|TRBD1
TGTGCCATCAGTGGGTGTAGGGCAGGGGGCGGTAATGGGCAGTACTTC
CAISGCRAGGGNGQYF
>TRBJ1-5|NA|TRBV9|NA
TGTGCCAGCAGCGTGGGGGTAGGTAGCAATCAGCCCCAGCATTTT
CASSVGVGSNQPQHF
>TRBJ2-7|NA|TRBV6-5|NA
TGTGCCAGCAGTTACTCCGGGACCAGCTCCTACGAGCAGTACTTC
CASSYSGTSSYEQYF
>TRBJ1-5|NA|TRBV24-1|NA
TGTGCCACCAGTGATTTCGGTTCCGACCAGCATTTT
CATSDFGSDQHF
>TRBJ1-5|NA|TRBV29-1|NA
TGCAGCGTTGCAGAGAATAGCAATCAGCCCCAGCATTTT
CSVAENSNQPQHF
>TRBJ2-5|NA|TRBV24-1|NA
TGTGCCACCAGTCACCCGACTAGGAGTGAGACCCAGTACTTC
CATSHPTRSETQYF
>TRBJ2-7|many|TRBV11-3|TRBD2
TGTGCCAGCAGCTTAGACCCTAGCGGGAGCTACGAGCAGTACTTC
CASSLDPSGSYEQYF
>TRBJ2-7|few|TRBV10-3|TRBD2
TGTGCCATCAGTGAGTCTCAAGCGGGAGTTGGGGAGCAGTACTTC
CAISESQAGVGEQYF
>TRBJ2-1|NA|TRBV11-1|TRBD2
TGTGCCAGCAGCTTATTATCCTCCGGGGGGGTCTACAATGAGCAGTTCTTC
CASSLLSSGGVYNEQFF
>TRBJ1-2|NA|TRBV29-1|NA
TGCAGCGTTGGGACAATCAACTATGGCTACACCTTC
CSVGTINYGYTF
>TRBJ2-1|NA|TRBV2|NA
TGTGCCAACCGGGACTACAATGAGCAGTTCTTC
CANRDYNEQFF
>TRBJ2-5|many|TRBV12-3/TRBV12-4|NA
TGTGCCAGCTCCCCTGGGGTTATGATGGAGACCCAGTACTTC
CASSPGVMMETQYF
>TRBJ2-5|many|TRBV7-9|NA
TGTGCCAGCACCGTTGTGGCGGATCAAGAGACCCAGTACTTC
CASTVVADQETQYF
>TRBJ2-7|once|TRBV5-1|NA
TGCGCCAGCAGCTCGATGGACAGAACCTACGAGCAGTACTTC
CASSSMDRTYEQYF
>TRBJ2-2|NA|TRBV24-1|TRBD1
TGTGCCACCAGGGGGGGGACAGGGGACACCGGGGAGCTGTTTTTT
CATRGGTGDTGELFF
>TRBJ1-5|NA|TRBV20-1|NA
TGCAGTGCTAGATCCCCGGATCAGCCCCAGCATTTT
CSARSPDQPQHF
>TRBJ2-3|many|TRBV20-1|TRBD2
TGCAGTGCTAGAGAAACTGGTACTAGCGGAACGATAGATACGCAGTATTTT
CSARETGTSGTIDTQYF
>TRBJ2-3|NA|TRBV11-1|TRBD1
TGTGCCAGCAGCTTACTCTTACAGGGGAGAAATACGCAGTATTTT
CASSLLLQGRNTQYF
>TRBJ1-4|once|TRBV10-3|NA
TGTGCCATCAGTGAGGGCAGGGAGGTTGAAAAACTGTTTTTT
CAISEGREVEKLFF
>TRBJ2-7|NA|TRBV12-3/TRBV12-4|TRBD1
TGTGCCAGCAGTTCAGGTCGGACAGGCATACTCTACGAGCAGTACTTC
CASSSGRTGILYEQYF
>TRBJ2-1|many|TRBV7-2|TRBD2
TGTGCCAGCAGCCCCCGGACTAGCGTCCTCTACAATGAGCAGTTCTTC
CASSPRTSVLYNEQFF
>TRBJ2-7|NA|TRBV10-3|NA
TGTGCCATCAGTGAGTCGGCAGGGAAGGCATACGAGCAGTACTTC
CAISESAGKAYEQYF
>TRBJ2-2|NA|TRBV4-2|TRBD1
TGTGCCAGCAGCCCAAAGACAGGGGGCAACACCGGGGAGCTGTCTTTT
CASSPKTGGNTGELSF
>TRBJ2-7|few|TRBV19|NA
TGTGCCAGTAGTATTTCGGCAGAGGGCGAGCAGTACTTC
CASSISAEGEQYF
>TRBJ1-4|few|TRBV6-5|TRBD1
TGTGCCAGCAGTTGGCGACAGGGTGCTGAAAAACTGTTTTTT
CASSWRQGAEKLFF
>TRBJ2-7|many|TRBV11-2|TRBD1
TGTGCCAGCAGCTCCACAGGGGCCGAGCAGTACTTC
CASSSTGAEQYF
>TRBJ2-1|NA|TRBV5-1|NA
TGCGCCAGCAGCCGTAGCGGCACCTACAATGAGCAGTTCTTC
CASSRSGTYNEQFF
>TRBJ1-2|NA|TRBV19|TRBD1
TGTGCCAGTAGTAAGGACAGGTATGATGGCTACACCTTC
CASSKDRYDGYTF
>TRBJ1-1|many|TRBV5-5|NA
TGTGCCAGCAGCGGATTCCCTGGGACGGTGAACACTGAAGCTTTCTTT
CASSGFPGTVNTEAFF
>TRBJ1-2|NA|TRBV9|TRBD1
TGTGCCAGCAGCCAAAGGACAGGGAAATTGGAGGGCTACACCTTC
CASSQRTGKLEGYTF
>TRBJ2-2|NA|TRBV12-3/TRBV12-4|NA
TGTGCCAGCAGTGGGGGGACAGAGAACACCGGGGAGCTGTTTTTT
CASSGGTENTGELFF
>TRBJ2-3|NA|TRBV6-1|TRBD2
TGTGCCAGCACAACCAAGGGACTAGCGCCCACAGATACGCAGTATTTT
CASTTKGLAPTDTQYF
>TRBJ2-7|many|TRBV7-9|NA
TGTGCCAGCAGCTTGGGGCCAGCCGGCTACGAGCAGTACTTC
CASSLGPAGYEQYF
>TRBJ2-1|many|TRBV20-1|TRBD2
TGCAGTGCTGGGGAGCGGGAAAAGTTCTTC
CSAGEREKFF
>TRBJ1-1|many|TRBV5-6|NA
TGTGCCAGCAGCCCAGGGTCCCGTCGATGGGGTCGCACTGAAGCTTTCTTT
CASSPGSRRWGRTEAFF
>TRBJ2-1|many|TRBV28|NA
TGTGCCAGCAGCCTAGGGACACATGAGCAGTTCTTC
CASSLGTHEQFF
>TRBJ1-4|NA|TRBV20-1|NA
TGCAGTGCTAGATACAGGAAAGCAACTAATGAAAAACTGTTTTTT
CSARYRKATNEKLFF
>TRBJ2-3|many|TRBV20-1|NA
TGCAGTGCTACCCAATTGAGCCCCACCCCGGATACGCAGTATTTT
CSATQLSPTPDTQYF
>TRBJ1-1|many|TRBV4-1|NA
TGCGCCAGCAGCCCCGACCCAAACCCGGGCCGCATGAACACTGAAGCTTTCTTT
CASSPDPNPGRMNTEAFF
>TRBJ2-2|NA|TRBV2|NA
TGTGCCAGCAGTTTAGTGGCGGGAACGCCCGGGGAGCTGTTTTTT
CASSLVAGTPGELFF
>TRBJ1-2|NA|TRBV12-3/TRBV12-4|TRBD1
TGTGCCAGCAGACCGGGACAAGGGGGCGTCTATGGCTACACCTTC
CASRPGQGGVYGYTF
>TRBJ1-1|many|TRBV11-3|NA
TGTGCCAGCAGCGGCTTGGGCACTGAAGCTTTCTTT
CASSGLGTEAFF
>TRBJ1-2|NA|TRBV20-1|NA
TGCAGTGCTAGAAACATCTTTAGCTATGGCTACACCTTC
CSARNIFSYGYTF